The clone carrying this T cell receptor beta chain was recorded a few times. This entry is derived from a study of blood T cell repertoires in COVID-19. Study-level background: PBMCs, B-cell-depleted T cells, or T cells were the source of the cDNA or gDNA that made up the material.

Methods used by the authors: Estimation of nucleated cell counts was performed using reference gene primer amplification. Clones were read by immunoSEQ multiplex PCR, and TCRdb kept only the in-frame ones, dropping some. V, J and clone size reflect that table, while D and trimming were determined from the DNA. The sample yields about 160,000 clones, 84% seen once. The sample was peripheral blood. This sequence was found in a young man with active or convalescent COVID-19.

The CDR3 sequence: CASSLQGNQPQHF. In DNA, the CDR3 is TGTGCCAGCAGTCTACAGGGAAACCAGCCCCAGCATTTT. V and J are TRBV6-5 and TRBJ1-5; a possible D gene is TRBD1 (6 bases). CDR1 and CDR2 (germline): MNHEY, SVGAGI. V lost 5 bases and J 7 bases, leaving 12 bases between the germline ends. The CDR3 consists of 13 residues.